This T cell receptor beta chain appears in the sequencing data of a study of T cells in Graves' hyperthyroidism and ophthalmopathy. Trimming left V 5 bases short and J 2 bases short, with 11 bases between. The CDR3 loop spans 13 amino acids. Germline V lookup: CDR1 GTSNPN, CDR2 SVGIG (reference sequence). Researchers amplified the TCR beta CDR3 regions from RNA transcripts. First-round RT-PCR with HTBI primers amplified the TCR CDR3 region. In TCRdb, the multiplex PCR reads were re-called with MiXCR into one record per CDR3 protein. Among 450,000 to 650,000 distinct CDR3 sequences listed, more than 13% were seen once. This clonotype has at least ten counts.

The specimen was blood. This receptor was taken from a young woman with Graves' ophthalmopathy. The chain carries TRBV30 and TRBJ2-3, with D possibly being TRBD1 or TRBD2 (5 bases each). CDR3 sequence: CAWGSGPTDTQYF. The CDR3, as DNA: TGTGCCTGGGGCTCGGGGCCCACAGATACGCAGTATTTT.